The subject of this entry is one TCR beta chain. This sample was taken from a study of T cell responses to AZD1222 COVID-19 vaccine. TCRdb's table, derived via immunoSEQ multiplex PCR, lists solely in-frame clones and lacks some. The repertoire has approximately 100,000 clones, nearly 90% of them found once; the top ten carry roughly a sixth. The material was peripheral blood, obtained on day 0 of AZD1222 vaccination. The clonotype was recovered from an adult in good health.

CDR3 region: CATARGTEAFF. As DNA, the CDR3 is TGCGCGACCGCGAGGGGCACTGAAGCTTTCTTT. This chain connects TRBV4-3 to TRBJ1-1; TRBD1 is a possible D gene (5 bases). The CDR3 totals 11 residues. Germline V gene lookup returns CDR1 LGHNA and CDR2 YSLEER.